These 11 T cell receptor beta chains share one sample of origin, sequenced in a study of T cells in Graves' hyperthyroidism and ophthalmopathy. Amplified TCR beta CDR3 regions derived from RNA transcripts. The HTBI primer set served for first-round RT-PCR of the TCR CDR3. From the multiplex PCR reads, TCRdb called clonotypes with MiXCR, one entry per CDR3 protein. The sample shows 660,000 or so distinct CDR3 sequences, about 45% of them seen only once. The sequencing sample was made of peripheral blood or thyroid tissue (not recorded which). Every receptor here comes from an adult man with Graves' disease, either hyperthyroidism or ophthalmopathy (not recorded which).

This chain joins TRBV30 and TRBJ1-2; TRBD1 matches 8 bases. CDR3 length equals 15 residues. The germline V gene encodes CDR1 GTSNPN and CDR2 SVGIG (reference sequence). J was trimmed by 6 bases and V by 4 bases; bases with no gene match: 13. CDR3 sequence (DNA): TGTGCCTGGACGGTCGCGGGCAGGGGGCGCGATGGCTACACCTTC. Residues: CAWTVAGRGRDGYTF.

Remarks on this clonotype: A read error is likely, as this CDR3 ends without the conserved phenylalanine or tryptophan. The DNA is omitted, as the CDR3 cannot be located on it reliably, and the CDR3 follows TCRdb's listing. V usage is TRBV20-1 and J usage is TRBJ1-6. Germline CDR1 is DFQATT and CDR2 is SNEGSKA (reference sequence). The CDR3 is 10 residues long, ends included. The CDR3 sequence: CSARDTGLGY.

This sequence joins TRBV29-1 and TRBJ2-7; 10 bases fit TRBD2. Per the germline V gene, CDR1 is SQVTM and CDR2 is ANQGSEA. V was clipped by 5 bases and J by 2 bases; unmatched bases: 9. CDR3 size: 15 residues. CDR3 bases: TGCAGCGTTCTCGTCGGACTAGCGGAGGCCTACGAGCAGTACTTC. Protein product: CSVLVGLAEAYEQYF.

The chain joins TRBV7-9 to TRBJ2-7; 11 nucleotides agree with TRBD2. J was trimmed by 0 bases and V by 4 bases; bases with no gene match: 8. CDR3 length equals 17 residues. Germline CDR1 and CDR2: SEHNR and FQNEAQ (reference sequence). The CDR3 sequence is CASSSTLLAGGSYEQYF. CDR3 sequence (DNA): TGTGCCAGCAGCTCAACACTCCTAGCGGGAGGCTCCTACGAGCAGTACTTC. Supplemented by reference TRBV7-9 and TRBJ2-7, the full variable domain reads DTGVSQNPRHKITKRGQNVTFRCDPISEHNRLYWYRQTLGQGPEFLTYFQNEAQLEKSRLLSDRFSAERPKGSFSTLEIQRTEQGDSAMYLCASSSTLLAGGSYEQYFGPGTRLTVT.

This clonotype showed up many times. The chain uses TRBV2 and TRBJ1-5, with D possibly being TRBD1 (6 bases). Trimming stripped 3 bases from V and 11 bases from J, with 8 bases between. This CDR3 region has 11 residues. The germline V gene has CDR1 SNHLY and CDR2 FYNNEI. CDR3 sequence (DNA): TGTGCCAGCAGTGAGACAGGTTCCCAGCATTTT. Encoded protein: CASSETGSQHF.

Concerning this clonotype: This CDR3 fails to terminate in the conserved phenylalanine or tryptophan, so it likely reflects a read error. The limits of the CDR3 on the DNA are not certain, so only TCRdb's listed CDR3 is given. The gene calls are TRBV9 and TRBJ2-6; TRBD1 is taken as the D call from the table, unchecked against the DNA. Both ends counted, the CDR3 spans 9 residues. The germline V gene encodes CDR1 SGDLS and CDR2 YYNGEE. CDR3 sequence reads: CASKDRTNT.

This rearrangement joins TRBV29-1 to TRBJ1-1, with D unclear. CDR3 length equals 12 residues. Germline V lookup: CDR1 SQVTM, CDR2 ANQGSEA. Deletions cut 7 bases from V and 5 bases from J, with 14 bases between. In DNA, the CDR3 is TGCAGCGACCCTGGGGAAGGGACTGAAGCTTTCTTT. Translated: CSDPGEGTEAFF.

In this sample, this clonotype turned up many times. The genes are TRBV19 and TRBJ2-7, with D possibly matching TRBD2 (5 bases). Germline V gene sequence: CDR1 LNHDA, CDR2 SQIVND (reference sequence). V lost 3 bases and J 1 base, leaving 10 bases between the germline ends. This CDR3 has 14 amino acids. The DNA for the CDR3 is TGTGCCAGTAGTATCGCCAGCGGATCCTACGAGCAGTACTTC. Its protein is CASSIASGSYEQYF. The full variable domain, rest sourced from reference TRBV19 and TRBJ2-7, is DGGITQSPKYLFRKEGQNVTLSCEQNLNHDAMYWYRQDPGQGLRLIYYSQIVNDFQKGDIAEGYSVSREKKESFPLTVTSAQKNPTAFYLCASSIASGSYEQYFGPGTRLTVT.

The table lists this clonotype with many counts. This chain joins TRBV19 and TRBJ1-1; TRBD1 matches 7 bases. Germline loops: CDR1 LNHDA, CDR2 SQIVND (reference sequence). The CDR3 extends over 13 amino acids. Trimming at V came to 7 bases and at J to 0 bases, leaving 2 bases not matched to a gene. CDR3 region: CASKDRLNTEAFF. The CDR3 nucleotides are TGTGCCAGTAAGGACAGGCTGAACACTGAAGCTTTCTTT.

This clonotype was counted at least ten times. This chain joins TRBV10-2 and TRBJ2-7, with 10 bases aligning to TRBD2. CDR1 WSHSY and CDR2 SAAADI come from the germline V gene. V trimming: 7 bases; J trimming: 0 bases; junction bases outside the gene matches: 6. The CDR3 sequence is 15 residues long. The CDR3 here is CASIGLADHSYEQYF. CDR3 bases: TGCGCCAGCATCGGACTAGCGGATCACTCCTACGAGCAGTACTTC.

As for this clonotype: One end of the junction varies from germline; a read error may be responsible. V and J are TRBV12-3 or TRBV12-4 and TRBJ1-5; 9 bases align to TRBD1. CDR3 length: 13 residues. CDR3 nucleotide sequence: TGTGCCAGCAGCGGGACAGGGAATCGGCCCCAGCATTTT. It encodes CASSGTGNRPQHF.